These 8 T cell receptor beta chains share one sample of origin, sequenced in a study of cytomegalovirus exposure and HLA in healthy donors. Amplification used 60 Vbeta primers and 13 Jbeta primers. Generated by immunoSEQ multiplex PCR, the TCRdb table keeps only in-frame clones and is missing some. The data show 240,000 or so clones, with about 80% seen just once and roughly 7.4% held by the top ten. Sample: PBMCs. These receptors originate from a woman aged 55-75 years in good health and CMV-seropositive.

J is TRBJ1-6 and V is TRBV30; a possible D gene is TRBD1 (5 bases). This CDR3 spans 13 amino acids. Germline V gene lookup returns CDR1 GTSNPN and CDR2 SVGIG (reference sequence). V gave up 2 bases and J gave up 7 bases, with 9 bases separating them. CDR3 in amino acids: CAWSMGQNSPLHF. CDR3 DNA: TGTGCCTGGAGTATGGGGCAAAATTCACCCCTCCACTTT.

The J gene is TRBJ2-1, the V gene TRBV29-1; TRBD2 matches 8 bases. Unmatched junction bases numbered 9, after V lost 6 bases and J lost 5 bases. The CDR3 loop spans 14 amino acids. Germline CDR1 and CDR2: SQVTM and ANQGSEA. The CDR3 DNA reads TGCAGCGTGACGCCCCGACTAGCGCACAATGAGCAGTTCTTC. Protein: CSVTPRLAHNEQFF.

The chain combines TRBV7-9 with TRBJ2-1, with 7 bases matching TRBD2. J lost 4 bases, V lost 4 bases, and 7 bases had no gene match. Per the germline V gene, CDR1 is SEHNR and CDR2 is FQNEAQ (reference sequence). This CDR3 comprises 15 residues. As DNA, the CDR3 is TGTGCCAGCAGCTCACGGGGAGGGCCTTACAATGAGCAGTTCTTC. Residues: CASSSRGGPYNEQFF.

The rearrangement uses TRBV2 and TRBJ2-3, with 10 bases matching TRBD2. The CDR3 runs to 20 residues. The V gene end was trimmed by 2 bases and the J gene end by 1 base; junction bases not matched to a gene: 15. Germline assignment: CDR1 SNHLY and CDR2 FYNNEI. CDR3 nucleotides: TGTGCCAGCAGTGAAAGGGTAGCGGGAGGACCAAACCGGGGCACAGATACGCAGTATTTT. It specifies CASSERVAGGPNRGTDTQYF.

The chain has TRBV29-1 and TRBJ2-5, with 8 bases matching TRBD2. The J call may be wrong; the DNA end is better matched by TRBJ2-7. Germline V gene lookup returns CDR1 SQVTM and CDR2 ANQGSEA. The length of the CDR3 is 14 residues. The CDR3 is CSVETPGGTYEQYF. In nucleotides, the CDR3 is TGCAGCGTTGAGACCCCGGGAGGGACGTACGAGCAGTACTTC.

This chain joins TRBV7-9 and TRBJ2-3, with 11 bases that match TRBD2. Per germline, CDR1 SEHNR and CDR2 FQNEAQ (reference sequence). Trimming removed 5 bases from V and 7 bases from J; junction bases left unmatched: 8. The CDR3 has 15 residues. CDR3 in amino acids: CASSTTSGAGYTQYF. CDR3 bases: TGTGCCAGCAGCACGACTAGCGGGGCCGGTTATACGCAGTATTTT.

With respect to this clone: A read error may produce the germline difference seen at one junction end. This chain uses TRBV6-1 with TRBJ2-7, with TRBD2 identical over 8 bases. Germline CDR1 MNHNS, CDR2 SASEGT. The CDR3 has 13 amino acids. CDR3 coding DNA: TGTGCCAGCAGGGAAGCGGGAGCTGTAGAGCAGTACTTC. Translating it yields CASREAGAVEQYF.

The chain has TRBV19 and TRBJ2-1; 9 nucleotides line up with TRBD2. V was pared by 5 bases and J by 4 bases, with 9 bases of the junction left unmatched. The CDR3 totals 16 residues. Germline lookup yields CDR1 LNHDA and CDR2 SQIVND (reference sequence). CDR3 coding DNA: TGTGCCAGTAGTCGTAGCGGGAGAGAGATATACAATGAGCAGTTCTTC. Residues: CASSRSGREIYNEQFF.